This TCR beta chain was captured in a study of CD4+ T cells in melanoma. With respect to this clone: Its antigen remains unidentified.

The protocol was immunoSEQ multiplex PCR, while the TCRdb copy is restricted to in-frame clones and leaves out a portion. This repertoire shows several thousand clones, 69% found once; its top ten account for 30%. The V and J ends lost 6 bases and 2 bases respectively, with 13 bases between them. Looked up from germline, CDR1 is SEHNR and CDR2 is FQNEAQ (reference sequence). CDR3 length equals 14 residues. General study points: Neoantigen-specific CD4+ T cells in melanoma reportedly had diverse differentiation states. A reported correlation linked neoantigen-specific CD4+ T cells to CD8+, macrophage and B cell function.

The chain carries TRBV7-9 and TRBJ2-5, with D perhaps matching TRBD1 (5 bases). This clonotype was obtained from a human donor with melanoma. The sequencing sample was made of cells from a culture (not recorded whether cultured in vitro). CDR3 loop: CASRRTQVQETQYF. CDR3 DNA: TGTGCCAGCAGACGGACACAGGTACAAGAGACCCAGTACTTC.